This T cell receptor beta chain was identified during a study of T-cell memory formation after mild COVID-19. CDR3 length equals 15 residues. Germline V gene data show CDR1 as SGHDT and CDR2 as YYEEEE. V trimming: 1 base; J trimming: 3 bases; junction bases outside the gene matches: 2. General study results and limits: Clones shrinking between day 15 and 85 showed a balanced CD4/CD8 split, and those that grew later tilted toward CD4+. Mostly located in CM and EM were contracting CD4+ clones, with contracting CD8+ clones located in EMRA. A second wave of clones peaked on day 37, and their SARS-CoV-2 specificity went unconfirmed.

This clonotype was seen more than once but under ten times. Its antigen is still unknown. TCRdb reprocessed the 5' RACE reads with MiXCR, giving one entry per CDR3 protein. The table shows about 250,000 distinct CDR3 sequences, with 15% occurring only once. This clonotype was sampled from an adult woman who had mild COVID-19 (a few samples of this study predate the infection). Cell type and time point are not known. The chain has TRBV5-6 and TRBJ2-3, with TRBD2 identical over 10 bases. Sequencing was performed on PBMCs or a T cell subset sorted from them (not recorded which). The CDR3 nucleotides are TGTGCCAGCAGCTTGAAAGCGGGAGGGACAGATACGCAGTATTTT. It codes for CASSLKAGGTDTQYF.